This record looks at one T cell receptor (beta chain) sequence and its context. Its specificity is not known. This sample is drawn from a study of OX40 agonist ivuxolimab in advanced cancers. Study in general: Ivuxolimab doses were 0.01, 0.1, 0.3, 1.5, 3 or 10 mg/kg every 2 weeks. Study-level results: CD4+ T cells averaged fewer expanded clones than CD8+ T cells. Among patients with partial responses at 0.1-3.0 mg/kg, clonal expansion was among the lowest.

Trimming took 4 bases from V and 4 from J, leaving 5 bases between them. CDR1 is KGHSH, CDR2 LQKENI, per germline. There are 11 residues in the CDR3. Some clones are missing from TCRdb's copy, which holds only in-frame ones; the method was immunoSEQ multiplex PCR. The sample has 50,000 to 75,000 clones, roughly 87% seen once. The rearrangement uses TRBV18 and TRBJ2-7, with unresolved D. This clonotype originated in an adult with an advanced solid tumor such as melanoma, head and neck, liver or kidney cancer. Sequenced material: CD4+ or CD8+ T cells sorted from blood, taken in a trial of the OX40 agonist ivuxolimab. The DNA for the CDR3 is TGTGCCAGCTCACAGGGTTACGAGCAGTACTTC. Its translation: CASSQGYEQYF.